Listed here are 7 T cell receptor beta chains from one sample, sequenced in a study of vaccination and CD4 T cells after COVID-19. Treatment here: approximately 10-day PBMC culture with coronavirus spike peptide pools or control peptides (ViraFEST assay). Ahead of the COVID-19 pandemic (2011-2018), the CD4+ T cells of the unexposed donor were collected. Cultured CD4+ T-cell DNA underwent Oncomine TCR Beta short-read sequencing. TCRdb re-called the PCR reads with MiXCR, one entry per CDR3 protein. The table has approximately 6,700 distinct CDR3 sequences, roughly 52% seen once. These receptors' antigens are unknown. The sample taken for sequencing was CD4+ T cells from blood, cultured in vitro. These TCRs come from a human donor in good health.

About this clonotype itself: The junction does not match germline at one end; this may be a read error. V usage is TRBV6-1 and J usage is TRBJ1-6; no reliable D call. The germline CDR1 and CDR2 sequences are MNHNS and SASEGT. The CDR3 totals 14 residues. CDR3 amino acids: CASVRSPQNSPPHF. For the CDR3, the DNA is TGTGCCAGCGTCCGGTCCCCACAAAATTCACCCCCCCACTTT.

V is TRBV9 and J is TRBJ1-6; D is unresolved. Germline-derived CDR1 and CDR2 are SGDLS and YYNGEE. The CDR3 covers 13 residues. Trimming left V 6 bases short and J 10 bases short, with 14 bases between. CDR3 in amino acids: CASTSGPISPLHF. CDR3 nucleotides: TGTGCCAGCACCTCGGGTCCCATCTCACCCCTCCACTTT.

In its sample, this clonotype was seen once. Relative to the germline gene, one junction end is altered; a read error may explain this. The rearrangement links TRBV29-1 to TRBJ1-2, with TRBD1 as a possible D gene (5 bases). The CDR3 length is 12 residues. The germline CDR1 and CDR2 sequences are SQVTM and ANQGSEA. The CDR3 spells CSVDRGDYGYTF. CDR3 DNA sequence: TGCAGCGTTGACCGGGGGGATTATGGTTACACCTTC.

The CDR3 loop reads CASTPALGAGETQYF. The CDR3 DNA follows: TGTGCCAGCACCCCCGCCCTGGGGGCTGGGGAGACCCAGTACTTC. The rearrangement joins TRBV12-3 or TRBV12-4 to TRBJ2-5, with a tentative D call TRBD1 (6 bases). CDR3 size: 15 residues. V gave up 7 bases and J gave up 5 bases, with 20 bases separating them.

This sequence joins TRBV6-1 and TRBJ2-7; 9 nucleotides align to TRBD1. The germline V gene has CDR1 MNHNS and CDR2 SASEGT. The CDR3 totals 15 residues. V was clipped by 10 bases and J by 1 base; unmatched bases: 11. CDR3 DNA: TGTGCCACCTCGTTTTACGGACAGGGGTCCTACGAGCAGTACTTC. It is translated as CATSFYGQGSYEQYF.

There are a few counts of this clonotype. The CDR3, as DNA: TGTGCCAGCAGATTGAGACTAGCGGGGATAGATACGCAGTATTTT. Translating it yields CASRLRLAGIDTQYF. V is TRBV11-2 and J is TRBJ2-3, with TRBD2 matching 11 bases. V dropped 6 bases and J dropped 5; count of bases not matched to a gene: 7. Germline CDR1 reads SGHAT; CDR2 reads FQNNGV. The CDR3 has 15 amino acids.

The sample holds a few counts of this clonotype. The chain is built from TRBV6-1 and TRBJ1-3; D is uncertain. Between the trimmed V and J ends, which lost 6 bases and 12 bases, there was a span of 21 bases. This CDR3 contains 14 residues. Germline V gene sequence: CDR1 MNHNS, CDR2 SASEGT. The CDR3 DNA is TGTGCCAGCAGCCGGAGGGAGGGTCAAGGTCACATATATTTT. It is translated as CASSRREGQGHIYF.